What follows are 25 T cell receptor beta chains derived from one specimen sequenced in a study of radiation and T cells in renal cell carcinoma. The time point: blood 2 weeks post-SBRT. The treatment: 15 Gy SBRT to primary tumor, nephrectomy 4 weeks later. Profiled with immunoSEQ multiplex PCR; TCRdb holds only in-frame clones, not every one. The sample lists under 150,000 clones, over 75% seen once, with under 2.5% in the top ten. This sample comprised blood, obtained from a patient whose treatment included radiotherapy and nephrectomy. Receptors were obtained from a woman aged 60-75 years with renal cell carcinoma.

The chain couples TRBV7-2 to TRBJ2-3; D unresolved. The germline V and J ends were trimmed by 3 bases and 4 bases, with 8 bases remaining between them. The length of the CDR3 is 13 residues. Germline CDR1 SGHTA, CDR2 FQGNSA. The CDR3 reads CASSFVSADTQYF. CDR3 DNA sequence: TGTGCCAGCAGCTTTGTGTCGGCAGATACGCAGTATTTT.

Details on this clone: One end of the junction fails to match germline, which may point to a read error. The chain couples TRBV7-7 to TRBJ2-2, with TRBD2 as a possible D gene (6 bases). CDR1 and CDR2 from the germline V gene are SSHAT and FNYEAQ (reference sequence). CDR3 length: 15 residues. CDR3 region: CASSLVAGSTGELFF. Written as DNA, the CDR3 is TGTGCTAGCAGCTTAGTAGCCGGGAGCACCGGGGAGCTGTTTTTT.

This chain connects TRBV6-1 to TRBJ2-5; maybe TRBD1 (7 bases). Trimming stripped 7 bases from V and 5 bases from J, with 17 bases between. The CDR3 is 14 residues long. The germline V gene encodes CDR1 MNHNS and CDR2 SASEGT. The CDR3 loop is CASTLRRGLETQYF. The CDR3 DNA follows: TGTGCCAGCACTTTGAGGAGGGGGCTGGAGACCCAGTACTTC.

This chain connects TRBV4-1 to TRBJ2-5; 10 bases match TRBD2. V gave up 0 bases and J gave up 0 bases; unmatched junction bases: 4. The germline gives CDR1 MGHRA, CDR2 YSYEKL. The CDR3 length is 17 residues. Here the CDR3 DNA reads TGCGCCAGCAGCCAAGACCGAGCGGGAGGGAACCAAGAGACCCAGTACTTC. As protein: CASSQDRAGGNQETQYF.

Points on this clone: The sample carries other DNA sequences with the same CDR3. For the CDR3, the DNA is TGCAGTGCTAGAGTGTGGGGCGAGCAGTACTTC. As protein: CSARVWGEQYF. V gene TRBV20-1 combines with J gene TRBJ2-7; D is unclear. The CDR3 has 11 residues. V lost 1 base and J 6 bases, leaving 7 bases between the germline ends. CDR1 and CDR2 from the germline V gene are DFQATT and SNEGSKA (reference sequence).

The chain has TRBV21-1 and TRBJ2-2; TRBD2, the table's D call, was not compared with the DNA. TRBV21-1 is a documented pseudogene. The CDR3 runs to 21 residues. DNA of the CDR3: TGTGCCAGCAGCAAAGAGGAGCTAGCGGGGCCTCTCCACGCGAACACCGGGGAGCTGTTTTTT. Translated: CASSKEELAGPLHANTGELFF.

CDR3 sequence: CASSSSGRAGDTQYF. The CDR3 coding sequence is TGTGCCAGCAGCTCTAGCGGGAGGGCCGGAGATACGCAGTATTTT. This chain joins TRBV28 and TRBJ2-3; TRBD2 aligns across 12 bases. From germline, CDR1 is MDHEN and CDR2 SYDVKM. The CDR3 runs 15 residues. V shed 6 bases, J shed 5 bases, and the junction held 6 bases outside the gene matches. Filled out from reference TRBV28 and TRBJ2-3, the complete variable domain reads DVKVTQSSRYLVKRTGEKVFLECVQDMDHENMFWYRQDPGLGLRLIYFSYDVKMKEKGDIPEGYSVSREKKERFSLILESASTNQTSMYLCASSSSGRAGDTQYFGPGTRLTVL.

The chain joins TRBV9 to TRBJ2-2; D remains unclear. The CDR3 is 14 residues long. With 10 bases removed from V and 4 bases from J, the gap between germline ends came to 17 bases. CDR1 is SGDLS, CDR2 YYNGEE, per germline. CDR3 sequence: CAPRLRESTGELFF. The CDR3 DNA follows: TGTGCCCCTAGACTTCGCGAAAGCACCGGGGAGCTGTTTTTT.

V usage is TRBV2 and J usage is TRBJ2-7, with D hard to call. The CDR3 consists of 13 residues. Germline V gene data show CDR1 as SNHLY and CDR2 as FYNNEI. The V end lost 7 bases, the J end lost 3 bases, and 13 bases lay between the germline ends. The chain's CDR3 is CASTKTFDYEQYF. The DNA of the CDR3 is TGTGCCAGCACGAAGACCTTTGACTACGAGCAGTACTTC.

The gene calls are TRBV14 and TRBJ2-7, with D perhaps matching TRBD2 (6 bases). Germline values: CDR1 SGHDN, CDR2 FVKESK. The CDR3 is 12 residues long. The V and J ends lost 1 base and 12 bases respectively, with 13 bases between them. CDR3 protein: CASSQVGGRGYF. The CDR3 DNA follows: TGTGCCAGCAGCCAAGTGGGAGGACGGGGGTACTTC.

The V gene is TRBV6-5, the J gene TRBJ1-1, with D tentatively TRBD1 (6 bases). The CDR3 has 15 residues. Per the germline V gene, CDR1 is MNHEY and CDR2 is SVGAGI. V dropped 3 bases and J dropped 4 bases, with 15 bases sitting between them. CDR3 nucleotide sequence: TGTGCCAGCAGTTATTGGGGGGCCGGAAGCACTGAAGCTTTCTTT. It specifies CASSYWGAGSTEAFF.

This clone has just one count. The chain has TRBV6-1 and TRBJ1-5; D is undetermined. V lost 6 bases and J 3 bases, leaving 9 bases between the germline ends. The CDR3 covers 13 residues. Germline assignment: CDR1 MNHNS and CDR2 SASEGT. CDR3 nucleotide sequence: TGTGCCAGCAGCCAACAGAACAATCAGCCCCAGCATTTT. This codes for CASSQQNNQPQHF.

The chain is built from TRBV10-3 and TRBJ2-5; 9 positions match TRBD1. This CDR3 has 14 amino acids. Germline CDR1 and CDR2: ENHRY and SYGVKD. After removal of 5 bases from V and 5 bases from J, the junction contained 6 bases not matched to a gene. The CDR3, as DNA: TGTGCCATCAGTCAACAGGGGGCGGCGGAGACCCAGTACTTC. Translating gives CAISQQGAAETQYF.

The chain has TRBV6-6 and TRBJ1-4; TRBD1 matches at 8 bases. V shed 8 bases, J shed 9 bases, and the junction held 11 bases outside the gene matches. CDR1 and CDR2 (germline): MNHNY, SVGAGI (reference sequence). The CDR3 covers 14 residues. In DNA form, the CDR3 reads TGTGCCAGCGGACCGGGACAGGATCTGAAAAAACTGTTTTTT. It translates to CASGPGQDLKKLFF.

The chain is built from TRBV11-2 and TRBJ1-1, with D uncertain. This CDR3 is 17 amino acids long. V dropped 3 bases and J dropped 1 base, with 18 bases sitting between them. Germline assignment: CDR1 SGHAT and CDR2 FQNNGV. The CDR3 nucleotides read TGTGCCAGCAGCTTTAAGGGAAAGGACCCGGAGAACACTGAAGCTTTCTTT. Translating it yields CASSFKGKDPENTEAFF.

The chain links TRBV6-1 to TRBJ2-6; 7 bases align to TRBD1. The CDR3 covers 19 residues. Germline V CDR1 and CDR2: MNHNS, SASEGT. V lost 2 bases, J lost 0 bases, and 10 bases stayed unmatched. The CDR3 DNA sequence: TGTGCCAGCAGTGAATCTGGGACAGTCTATAGCTCTGGGGCCAACGTCCTGACTTTC. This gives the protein CASSESGTVYSSGANVLTF.

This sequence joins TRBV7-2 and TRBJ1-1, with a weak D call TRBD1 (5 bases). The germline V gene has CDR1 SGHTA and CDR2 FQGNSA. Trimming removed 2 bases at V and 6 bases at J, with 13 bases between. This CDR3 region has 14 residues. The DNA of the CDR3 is TGTGCCAGCAGCTTAAGGGACGCGCGATCTGAAGCTTTCTTT. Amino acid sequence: CASSLRDARSEAFF.

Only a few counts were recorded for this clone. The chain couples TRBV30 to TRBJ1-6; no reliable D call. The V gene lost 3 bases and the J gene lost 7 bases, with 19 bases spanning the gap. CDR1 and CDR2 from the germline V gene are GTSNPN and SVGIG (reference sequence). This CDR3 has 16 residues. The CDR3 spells CAWSYNVHAANSPLHF. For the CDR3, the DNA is TGTGCCTGGAGCTACAATGTTCATGCGGCGAATTCACCCCTCCACTTT.

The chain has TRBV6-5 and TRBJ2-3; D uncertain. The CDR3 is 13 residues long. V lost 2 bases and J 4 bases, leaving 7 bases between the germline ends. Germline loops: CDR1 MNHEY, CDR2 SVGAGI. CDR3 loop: CASSYPNSDTQYF. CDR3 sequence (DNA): TGTGCCAGCAGTTACCCAAACTCAGATACGCAGTATTTT.

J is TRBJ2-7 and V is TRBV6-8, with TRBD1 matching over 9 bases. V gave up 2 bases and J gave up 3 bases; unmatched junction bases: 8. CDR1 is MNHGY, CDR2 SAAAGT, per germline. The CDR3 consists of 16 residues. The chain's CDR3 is CASSYTGGNQNYEQYF. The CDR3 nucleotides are TGTGCCAGCAGTTACACAGGGGGCAATCAAAACTACGAGCAGTACTTC.

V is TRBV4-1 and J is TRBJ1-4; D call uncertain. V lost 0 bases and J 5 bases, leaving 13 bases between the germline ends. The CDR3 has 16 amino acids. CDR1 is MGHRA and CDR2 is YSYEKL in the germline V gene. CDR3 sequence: CASSQEGGRRNEKLFF. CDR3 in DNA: TGCGCCAGCAGCCAAGAAGGCGGACGGCGAAATGAAAAACTGTTTTTT.

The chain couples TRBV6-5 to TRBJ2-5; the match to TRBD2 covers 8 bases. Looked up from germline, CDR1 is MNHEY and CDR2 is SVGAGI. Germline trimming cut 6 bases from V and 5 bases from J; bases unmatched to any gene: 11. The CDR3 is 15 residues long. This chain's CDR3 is CASRFGRGAGETQYF. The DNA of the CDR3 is TGTGCCAGCAGATTCGGGAGGGGGGCCGGGGAGACCCAGTACTTC.

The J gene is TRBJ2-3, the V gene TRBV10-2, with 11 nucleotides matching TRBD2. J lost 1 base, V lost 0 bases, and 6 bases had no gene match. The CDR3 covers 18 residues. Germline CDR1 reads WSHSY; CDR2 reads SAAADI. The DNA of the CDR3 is TGCGCCAGCAGTGAGTCGCGACTAGCGGGGTTCGGCACAGATACGCAGTATTTT. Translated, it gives CASSESRLAGFGTDTQYF.

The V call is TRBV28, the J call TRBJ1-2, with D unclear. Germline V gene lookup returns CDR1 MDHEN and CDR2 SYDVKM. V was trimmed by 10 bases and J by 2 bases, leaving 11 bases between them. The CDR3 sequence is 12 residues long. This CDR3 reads CATDNTNYGYTF. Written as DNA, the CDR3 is TGTGCCACCGACAACACCAACTATGGCTACACCTTC.

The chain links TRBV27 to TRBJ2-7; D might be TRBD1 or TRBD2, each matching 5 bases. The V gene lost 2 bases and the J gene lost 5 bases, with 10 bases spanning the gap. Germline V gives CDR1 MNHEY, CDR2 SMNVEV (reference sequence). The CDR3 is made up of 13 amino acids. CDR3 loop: CASSLIGTHEQYF. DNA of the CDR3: TGTGCCAGCAGTTTAATAGGGACCCACGAGCAGTACTTC.